The next 17 T cell receptor beta chains were all read from a single sample in a study of T cells in Graves' hyperthyroidism and ophthalmopathy. The investigators amplified TCR beta CDR3 regions from RNA transcripts. First-round RT-PCR targeting the TCR CDR3 was performed with the HTBI primer set. TCRdb reanalysed the multiplex PCR reads using MiXCR and keeps one entry per CDR3 protein. This sample has 640,000 or so distinct CDR3 sequences, with roughly 15% found just once. The material sequenced was blood. The source is a woman between 35 and 50 years old with Graves' ophthalmopathy.

This clonotype showed up many times. This rearrangement joins TRBV12-5 to TRBJ1-1; no reliable D call. Trimming removed 6 bases at V and 5 bases at J, with 13 bases between. In germline, CDR1 is LGHNT, CDR2 FRNRAP. The CDR3 contains 13 residues. CDR3 sequence reads: CASGWLGDTEAFF. DNA of the CDR3: TGTGCTAGTGGCTGGCTCGGGGATACTGAAGCTTTCTTT.

This rearrangement joins TRBV11-3 to TRBJ2-7; D gene unclear. CDR3 size: 12 residues. The germline gives CDR1 SGHNT, CDR2 YENEEA. Trimming cost V 5 bases and J 7 bases, with 12 bases left between them. In nucleotides, the CDR3 is TGTGCCAGCAGCCCCTCTGGAGTGGAGCAGTACTTC. Amino acids: CASSPSGVEQYF.

In DNA, the CDR3 is TGTGCCGACAGTGAAATACAGGGGTTTACCTACGAGCAGTACTTC. Encoded protein: CADSEIQGFTYEQYF. The chain combines TRBV2 with TRBJ2-7, with TRBD1 matching 7 bases. V dropped 11 bases and J dropped 2; count of bases not matched to a gene: 15. Germline values: CDR1 SNHLY, CDR2 FYNNEI. The CDR3 extends over 15 amino acids.

This clonotype was seen only a few times. The V gene is TRBV5-1, the J gene TRBJ1-5; a weak D match, TRBD1 (5 bases). The CDR3 is made up of 15 amino acids. CDR1 and CDR2 (germline): SGHRS, YFSETQ. V lost 0 bases and J lost 4, with 11 bases in between. CDR3 DNA: TGCGCCAGCAGCTTGGGGGTGGGGGAGAATCAGCCCCAGCATTTT. Its protein product is CASSLGVGENQPQHF.

Many counts were recorded for this clonotype. The chain links TRBV12-3 or TRBV12-4 to TRBJ1-2; 7 nucleotides align to TRBD1. This CDR3 contains 13 residues. Trimming removed 5 bases from V and 7 bases from J; junction bases left unmatched: 7. The CDR3 protein is CASSPFDRAGYTF. The CDR3 coding sequence is TGTGCCAGCAGTCCCTTCGACAGGGCTGGCTACACCTTC.

The chain combines TRBV4-1 with TRBJ2-1; D may be TRBD2 (5 bases). The V and J ends lost 2 bases and 7 bases respectively, with 12 bases between them. The CDR3 extends over 14 amino acids. From germline, CDR1 is MGHRA and CDR2 YSYEKL. In DNA form, the CDR3 reads TGCGCCAGCAGCCAAACCGGGATAAAAAATGAGCAGTTCTTC. Protein product: CASSQTGIKNEQFF.

The genes are TRBV7-8 and TRBJ2-5, with D maybe TRBD1 (5 bases). Trimming stripped 2 bases from V and 4 bases from J, with 14 bases between. This CDR3 spans 15 amino acids. In germline, CDR1 is SGHVS, CDR2 FQNEAQ. The CDR3 here is CASSLIGALGETQYF. The DNA of the CDR3 is TGTGCCAGCAGCTTAATAGGGGCGCTTGGAGAGACCCAGTACTTC.

This clonotype was counted only a few times. The gene calls are TRBV6-1 and TRBJ2-7; no firm D call. CDR1 MNHNS and CDR2 SASEGT come from the germline V gene. The CDR3 is 12 amino acids. V was trimmed by 10 bases and J by 2 bases, leaving 12 bases between them. CDR3 residues: CATNDQTYEQYF. The CDR3 DNA reads TGTGCCACCAACGACCAGACCTACGAGCAGTACTTC.

The sample holds many counts of this clonotype. The CDR3 here is CASTLTTQSYEQYF. CDR3 nucleotides: TGTGCCAGCACCCTGACCACGCAAAGCTACGAGCAGTACTTC. This chain connects TRBV7-8 to TRBJ2-7; D is uncertain. The germline CDR1 and CDR2 sequences are SGHVS and FQNEAQ. Between the trimmed V and J ends, which lost 7 bases and 3 bases, there was a span of 16 bases. The CDR3 contains 14 residues.

The V call is TRBV28, the J call TRBJ1-5; unclear D gene. V lost 1 base, J lost 15 bases, and 22 bases lay in between. The germline gives CDR1 MDHEN, CDR2 SYDVKM. This CDR3 spans 15 amino acids. This CDR3 is CASSLSALEHWSWHF. The CDR3 DNA reads as TGTGCCAGCAGTTTATCCGCTTTAGAACACTGGTCGTGGCATTTT.

Ten or more counts support this clonotype. The V and J genes are TRBV7-8 and TRBJ2-7, with D perhaps matching TRBD1 or TRBD2 (5 bases each). Trimming took off 0 bases at V and 6 bases at J, with 21 bases between the two ends. CDR1 SGHVS and CDR2 FQNEAQ come from the germline V gene. The CDR3 is 17 amino acids. In nucleotides, the CDR3 is TGTGCCAGCAGCTTAGCAGGGACCCAAAATCTCCCCGGCGAGCAGTACTTC. Its translation: CASSLAGTQNLPGEQYF.

The rearrangement joins TRBV28 to TRBJ1-6; the D gene is possibly TRBD1 (5 bases). This CDR3 region has 17 residues. Germline V gene sequence: CDR1 MDHEN, CDR2 SYDVKM. V shed 2 bases and J shed 0 bases, with 11 bases lying between them. CDR3 nucleotide sequence: TGTGCCAGCAGTTTACTTACGGGGGGCTCCTATAATTCACCCCTCCACTTT. Its translation is CASSLLTGGSYNSPLHF.

This clonotype has at least ten counts. The chain carries TRBV27 and TRBJ2-7; 7 bases are a match to TRBD1. The length of the CDR3 is 15 residues. The germline gives CDR1 MNHEY, CDR2 SMNVEV (reference sequence). After removal of 7 bases from V and 4 bases from J, the junction contained 13 bases not matched to a gene. The CDR3, as DNA: TGTGCCAGCACTCGACAGGGCCCTGGGGTTTACGAGCAGTACTTC. Its protein product is CASTRQGPGVYEQYF.

The V gene is TRBV4-3, the J gene TRBJ2-5; D possibly corresponds to TRBD1 (6 bases). This CDR3 region has 19 residues. Trimming removed 1 base at V and 2 bases at J, with 23 bases between. CDR1 and CDR2 from the germline V gene are LGHNA and YSLEER. DNA for the CDR3: TGCGCCAGCAGCCAAGTAACCGGGACAAGGGCTGCTGCGCAAGAGACCCAGTACTTC. Amino acids: CASSQVTGTRAAAQETQYF.

This clonotype was counted at least ten times. The J gene is TRBJ2-2, the V gene TRBV11-1; D remains unclear. The CDR3 extends over 16 amino acids. The V end lost 2 bases, the J end lost 4 bases, and 14 bases lay between the germline ends. Germline lookup yields CDR1 SGHAT and CDR2 FQDESV (reference sequence). CDR3 DNA: TGTGCCAGCAGCTTAATAAGAAGCAGATTCACCGGGGAGCTGTTTTTT. Protein: CASSLIRSRFTGELFF. Looking up the rest from reference TRBV11-1 and TRBJ2-2 gives the full variable domain: EAEVAQSPRYKITEKSQAVAFWCDPISGHATLYWYRQILGQGPELLVQFQDESVVDDSQLPKDRFSAERLKGVDSTLKIQPAELGDSAMYLCASSLIRSRFTGELFFGEGSRLTVL.

This clonotype occurred a few times. The CDR3 ends on some other residue instead of the conserved phenylalanine or tryptophan, so this is likely a read error. The chain employs TRBV5-1 and TRBJ2-7; 10 bases align to TRBD1. Trimming took 2 bases from V and 2 from J; bases not matched to a gene: 4. Looked up from germline, CDR1 is SGHRS and CDR2 is YFSETQ. There are 15 residues in the CDR3. DNA for the CDR3: TGCGCCAGCAGCTTCGACAGGGGGCAGCCCTACGAGCAGTACCTC. This codes for CASSFDRGQPYEQYL.

This clonotype was observed many times. The CDR3: CASSVTDYGYTF. The CDR3 DNA sequence: TGTGCCAGCAGTGTGACAGACTATGGCTACACCTTC. The chain carries TRBV6-2 or TRBV6-3 and TRBJ1-2; D might be TRBD1 (5 bases). V was shortened by 5 bases and J by 3 bases, with 7 bases between the two germline ends. The CDR3 consists of 12 residues. Looked up from germline, CDR1 is MNHEY and CDR2 is SVGEGT.